This entry lists 21 T cell receptor beta chains sequenced from one sample in a study of T cell repertoires in cytomegalovirus infection. From the reads, TCRdb called clonotypes with MiXCR, one entry per CDR3 protein. This table holds around 140,000 distinct CDR3 sequences, about 6.1% found once. Specimen: PBMCs. These receptors all stem from a human donor in good health (CMV status not recorded). Some clones in this sample may be carry-over from other donors' samples.

This clonotype was found many times. The chain combines TRBV28 with TRBJ1-3; D perhaps matches TRBD1 (5 bases). This CDR3 region has 13 residues. CDR1 is MDHEN and CDR2 is SYDVKM in the germline V gene. The germline V and J ends were trimmed by 7 bases and 5 bases, with 12 bases remaining between them. The CDR3 is CASIGGGRNTIYF. The CDR3 nucleotides are TGTGCCAGCATTGGGGGAGGGAGAAACACCATATATTTT.

This clonotype was observed at least ten times. The chain recombines TRBV6-2 or TRBV6-3 with TRBJ2-1, with 8 bases identical to TRBD2. J was trimmed by 13 bases and V by 2 bases; bases with no gene match: 4. This CDR3 spans 12 amino acids. CDR1 and CDR2 (germline): MNHEY, SVGEGT. CDR3 in DNA: TGTGCCAGCAGTTACCCCGGGAGGGTACAGTTCTTC. Residues: CASSYPGRVQFF.

The chain carries TRBV5-6 and TRBJ1-2; D not certain. Germline V gene sequence: CDR1 SGHDT, CDR2 YYEEEE. The length of the CDR3 is 14 residues. The V gene lost 4 bases and the J gene lost 8 bases, with 18 bases spanning the gap. The DNA of the CDR3 is TGTGCCAGCAGCCTAGTGCTCTTGGGCCGGGGCTACACCTTC. Amino acid sequence: CASSLVLLGRGYTF.

Ten or more counts support this clonotype. This rearrangement joins TRBV6-2 or TRBV6-3 to TRBJ2-7; TRBD1 is a possible D gene (5 bases). Germline V gene lookup returns CDR1 MNHEY and CDR2 SVGEGT. The CDR3 spans 19 residues. V lost 5 bases, J lost 1 base, and 27 bases lay in between. The CDR3 DNA is TGTGCCAGCAGTCGCTCCCGGACACGTTGGAGCGTTGTGTCCTACGAGCAGTACTTC. Protein product: CASSRSRTRWSVVSYEQYF.

The rearrangement uses TRBV20-1 and TRBJ1-4; D might be TRBD1 (5 bases). The CDR3 totals 16 residues. In germline, CDR1 is DFQATT, CDR2 SNEGSKA (reference sequence). V was clipped by 3 bases and J by 7 bases, with 21 bases between them. The CDR3 DNA follows: TGCAGTGCTAGTAAGGCTGGGGGGACTCGCGGTGAAAAACTGTTTTTT. It specifies CSASKAGGTRGEKLFF.

In its sample, this clonotype was seen many times. The chain links TRBV2 to TRBJ2-7, with TRBD1 matching 10 bases. Germline assignment: CDR1 SNHLY and CDR2 FYNNEI. Trimming at V came to 6 bases and at J to 4 bases, leaving 9 bases not matched to a gene. The CDR3 totals 15 residues. The CDR3 sequence: CASSQRTGGMYEQYF. CDR3 nucleotides: TGTGCCAGCAGCCAACGGACAGGGGGTATGTACGAGCAGTACTTC. Full variable domain (rest looked up from reference TRBV2 and TRBJ2-7): EPEVTQTPSHQVTQMGQEVILRCVPISNHLYFYWYRQILGQKVEFLVSFYNNEISEKSEIFDDQFSVERPDGSNFTLKIRSTKLEDSAMYFCASSQRTGGMYEQYFGPGTRLTVT.

This clonotype has a count of ten or more. The rearrangement uses TRBV12-3 or TRBV12-4 and TRBJ2-3, with D possibly matching TRBD1 (5 bases). The CDR3 covers 15 residues. Trimming left V 7 bases short and J 7 bases short, with 21 bases between. For the CDR3, the DNA is TGTGCCAGCAATCCCCGAGACAGATCGGTAAATACGCAGTATTTT. Encoded protein: CASNPRDRSVNTQYF.

The table lists this clonotype with many counts. V and J are TRBV18 and TRBJ2-3; a weak D match, TRBD1 (5 bases). CDR1 KGHSH and CDR2 LQKENI come from the germline V gene. The CDR3 is 14 residues long. V lost 3 bases to trimming and J lost 1 base, with 8 bases between them. The CDR3 DNA reads TGTGCCAGCTCACCGGGCAGGGGCACAGATACGCAGTATTTT. Translating it yields CASSPGRGTDTQYF.

This clonotype was observed many times. This sequence joins TRBV4-3 and TRBJ2-3; no firm D call. With 0 bases removed from V and 6 bases from J, the gap between germline ends came to 16 bases. CDR1 is LGHNA, CDR2 YSLEER, per germline. This CDR3 spans 16 amino acids. The CDR3 nucleotides read TGCGCCAGCAGCCAAGATGCCGGCCCCGATCGGGATACGCAGTATTTT. Its translation: CASSQDAGPDRDTQYF.

This clonotype was observed many times. V usage is TRBV5-1 and J usage is TRBJ1-2; TRBD1 matches at 8 bases. Trimming cost V 4 bases and J 12 bases; bases outside gene matches: 11. Germline V CDR1 and CDR2: SGHRS, YFSETQ. The CDR3 consists of 13 residues. CDR3 DNA sequence: TGCGCCAGCAGCGCCGACAGGGGTTCAGGGAACACCTTC. Translating gives CASSADRGSGNTF.

This clonotype was seen ten or more times. The chain carries TRBV5-6 and TRBJ2-1; 10 positions agree with TRBD1. CDR3 size: 16 residues. Per the germline V gene, CDR1 is SGHDT and CDR2 is YYEEEE. The junction had 8 bases not matched to a gene; V was cut back by 2 bases and J by 6 bases. In DNA form, the CDR3 reads TGTGCCAGCAGCTTAGCCGGGACAGGGGCGTCCAATGAGCAGTTCTTC. It is translated as CASSLAGTGASNEQFF.

The chain has TRBV29-1 and TRBJ2-7; TRBD1 or TRBD2 may be the D gene (5 bases each). The CDR3 consists of 15 residues. In germline, CDR1 is SQVTM, CDR2 ANQGSEA. V gave up 5 bases and J gave up 0 bases, with 17 bases separating them. CDR3 coding DNA: TGCAGCGTTCTCCCGGGACCTCCTAGCTCCTACGAGCAGTACTTC. Residues: CSVLPGPPSSYEQYF.

This clonotype was detected ten times or more. The chain has TRBV7-9 and TRBJ1-1; 9 bases are shared with TRBD1. Trimming took 2 bases from V and 4 from J; bases not matched to a gene: 5. Germline CDR1 SEHNR, CDR2 FQNEAQ (reference sequence). The CDR3 runs to 15 residues. The CDR3 here is CASSLSQGASTEAFF. For the CDR3, the DNA is TGTGCCAGCAGCTTATCACAGGGGGCGAGCACTGAAGCTTTCTTT.

This clonotype has a count of ten or more. V gene TRBV5-5 combines with J gene TRBJ2-5; D may be TRBD2 (6 bases). From germline, CDR1 is SGHKS and CDR2 YYEKEE (reference sequence). This CDR3 has 14 amino acids. Trimming pared 4 bases from V and 5 bases from J, leaving 15 bases between. CDR3 loop: CASSKDSGRETQYF. The CDR3 DNA reads TGTGCCAGCAGCAAAGACTCGGGGAGGGAGACCCAGTACTTC. The whole variable domain, remainder taken from reference TRBV5-5 and TRBJ2-5, is DAGVTQSPTHLIKTRGQQVTLRCSPISGHKSVSWYQQVLGQGPQFIFQYYEKEERGRGNFPDRFSARQFPNYSSELNVNALLLGDSALYLCASSKDSGRETQYFGPGTRLLVL.

Many counts were recorded for this clonotype. The CDR3 DNA is TGTGCCAGCAGCTTAGAAATCGGGACAGCCTACGAGCAGTACTTC. Its protein product is CASSLEIGTAYEQYF. V and J are TRBV7-8 and TRBJ2-7; 7 bases align to TRBD1. This CDR3 has 15 amino acids. CDR1 and CDR2 from the germline V gene are SGHVS and FQNEAQ. Trimming removed 1 base from V and 2 bases from J; junction bases left unmatched: 5. Full variable domain (remainder filled in from reference TRBV7-8 and TRBJ2-7): GAGVSQSPRYKVAKRGQDVALRCDPISGHVSLFWYQQALGQGPEFLTYFQNEAQLDKSGLPSDRFFAERPEGSVSTLKIQRTQQEDSAVYLCASSLEIGTAYEQYFGPGTRLTVT.

The chain recombines TRBV7-8 with TRBJ1-1, with a tentative D call TRBD1 (6 bases). Trimming shortened V by 2 bases and J by 5 bases, and 18 bases separated the two germline ends. Germline CDR1 reads SGHVS; CDR2 reads FQNEAQ. The CDR3 has 16 residues. The CDR3 DNA reads TGTGCCAGCAGCTTACAACCCCCCAGGGGAGGAACTGAAGCTTTCTTT. Translated, it gives CASSLQPPRGGTEAFF.

Ten or more counts support this clonotype. The genes are TRBV2 and TRBJ2-3; 11 bases align to TRBD2. The V gene end was trimmed by 4 bases and the J gene end by 2 bases; junction bases not matched to a gene: 11. The CDR3 totals 18 residues. The germline V gene encodes CDR1 SNHLY and CDR2 FYNNEI. In DNA, the CDR3 is TGTGCCAGCAGTGGCGGTAGCGGGGGGGCCGGGAACACAGATACGCAGTATTTT. This translates into CASSGGSGGAGNTDTQYF.

Many counts were recorded for this clonotype. The chain links TRBV28 to TRBJ1-2; the match to TRBD1 covers 7 bases. With 5 bases clipped from V and 6 bases from J, the junction kept 9 bases outside the gene matches. This CDR3 has 14 residues. Germline CDR1 MDHEN, CDR2 SYDVKM. The CDR3 reads CASSKTGREDGYTF. CDR3 bases: TGTGCCAGCAGTAAGACAGGGAGGGAAGATGGCTACACCTTC.

This chain links TRBV6-5 with TRBJ1-2; a possible D gene is TRBD1 (5 bases). The CDR3 covers 15 residues. V shed 6 bases and J shed 4 bases, with 18 bases lying between them. Germline V gene data show CDR1 as MNHEY and CDR2 as SVGAGI. This CDR3 is CASRPRGRQSYGYTF. The DNA of the CDR3 is TGTGCCAGCAGACCCCGGGGACGGCAGAGCTATGGCTACACCTTC.

The table lists this clonotype with many counts. The rearrangement joins TRBV7-2 to TRBJ1-1, with unresolved D. V lost 2 bases and J 0 bases, leaving 10 bases between the germline ends. The CDR3 sequence is 15 residues long. Germline lookup yields CDR1 SGHTA and CDR2 FQGNSA. CDR3 sequence (DNA): TGTGCCAGCAGCTTAAGGCAGAAAATGAACACTGAAGCTTTCTTT. It translates to CASSLRQKMNTEAFF.

The chain uses TRBV12-3 or TRBV12-4 and TRBJ1-2; D not resolved. V shed 2 bases and J shed 3 bases, with 10 bases lying between them. The CDR3 consists of 14 residues. This CDR3 is CASSLSFRDYGYTF. CDR3 nucleotide sequence: TGTGCCAGCAGTTTATCATTCCGAGACTATGGCTACACCTTC.